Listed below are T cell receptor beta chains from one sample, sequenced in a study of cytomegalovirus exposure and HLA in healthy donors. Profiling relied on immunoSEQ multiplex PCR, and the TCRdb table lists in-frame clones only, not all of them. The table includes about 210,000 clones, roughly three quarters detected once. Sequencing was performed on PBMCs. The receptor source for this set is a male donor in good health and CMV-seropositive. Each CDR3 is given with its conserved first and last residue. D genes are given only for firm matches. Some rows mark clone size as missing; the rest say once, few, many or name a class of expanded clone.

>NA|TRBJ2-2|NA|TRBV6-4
TGTGCCAGCGGGGAACAGGCAGGCACCGGGGAGCTGTTTTTT
CASGEQAGTGELFF
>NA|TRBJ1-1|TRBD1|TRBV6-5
TGTGCCAGCGTAGGGGGCGGGAACACTGAAGCTTTCTTT
CASVGGGNTEAFF
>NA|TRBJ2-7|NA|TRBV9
TGTGCCAGCAGCGTAGAACCCAGGGCGGAAGGAGAGCAGTACTTC
CASSVEPRAEGEQYF
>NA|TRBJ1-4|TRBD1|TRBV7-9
TGTGCCAGCAGCGTAGGGGGACAGGGAAATGAAAAACTGTTTTTT
CASSVGGQGNEKLFF
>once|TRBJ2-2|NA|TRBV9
TGTGCCAGCAGCGTTCCTCAGGGAACCGGGGAGCTGTTTTTT
CASSVPQGTGELFF
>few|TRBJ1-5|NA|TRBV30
TGTGCCTGGAGTGTCGGGGGTAACAATCAGCCCCAGCATTTT
CAWSVGGNNQPQHF
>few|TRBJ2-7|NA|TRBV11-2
TGTGCCAGCAGCTTAGGCAGGGGGGTAGGCCTCGAGCAGTACTTC
CASSLGRGVGLEQYF
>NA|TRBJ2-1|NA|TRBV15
TGTGCCACCAGCAGAGTAGGGGGCTACAATGAGCAGTTCTTC
CATSRVGGYNEQFF
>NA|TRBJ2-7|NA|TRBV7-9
TGTGCCAGCAGTAACGTAAAAAGTAAGGGGTACGAGCAGTACTTC
CASSNVKSKGYEQYF
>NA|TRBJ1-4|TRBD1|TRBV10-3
TGTGCCATCAGACCGGGACAGGGGAATGAAAAACTGTTTTTT
CAIRPGQGNEKLFF
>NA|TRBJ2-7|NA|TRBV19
TGTGCCAGTAGTATCGACACCTACAGCTCCTACGAGCAGTACTTC
CASSIDTYSSYEQYF
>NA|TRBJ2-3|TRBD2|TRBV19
TGTGCCTCCTCGGGACTAAGGACGGATACGCAGTATTTT
CASSGLRTDTQYF
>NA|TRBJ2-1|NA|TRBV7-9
TGTGCCAGCAGCTTAGTAGCGGCCCGGAGCTCCTACAATGAGCAGTTCTTC
CASSLVAARSSYNEQFF
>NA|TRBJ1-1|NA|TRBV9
TGTGCCAGCACCCGGGCGGGGGCCTTGAACACTGAAGCTTTCTTT
CASTRAGALNTEAFF
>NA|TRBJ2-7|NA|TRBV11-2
TGTGCCAGCAGCCACCGGCGGCGGGGTTTGTCCGAGCAGTACTTC
CASSHRRRGLSEQYF
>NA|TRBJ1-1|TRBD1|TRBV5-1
TGCGCCAGCAGCTCTGACAGGGCGAAGAACACTGAAGCTTTCTTT
CASSSDRAKNTEAFF
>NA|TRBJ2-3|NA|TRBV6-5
TGTGCCAGCACCAGACGGGGTACGCAGTATTTT
CASTRRGTQYF
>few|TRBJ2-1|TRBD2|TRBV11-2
TGTGCCAGCAGATCGACTAGCGGGAGTTATGAGCAGTTCTTC
CASRSTSGSYEQFF
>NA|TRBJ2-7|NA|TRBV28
TGTGCCAGTCTGAACAGGGAATTCTTTGGAGAGCAGTACTTC
CASLNREFFGEQYF
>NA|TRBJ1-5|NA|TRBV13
TGTGCCAGCAGCTTAGGCCGAGGGCTCAGCAATCAGCCCCAGCATTTT
CASSLGRGLSNQPQHF
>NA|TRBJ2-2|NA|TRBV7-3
TGTGCCAGCAGCTTAACGGGCAGCCCGACCGGGGAGCTGTTTTTT
CASSLTGSPTGELFF
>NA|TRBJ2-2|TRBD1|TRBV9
TGTGCCAGCAGTCCTCAGGGGGCTGGCACCGGGGAGCTGTTTTTT
CASSPQGAGTGELFF
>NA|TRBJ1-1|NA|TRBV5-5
TGTGCCAGCAGTTATGAACAGGGTACGGCTTTCTTT
CASSYEQGTAFF
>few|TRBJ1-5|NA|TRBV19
TGTGCCAGTAGTAAACTGAATAGCAATCAGCCCCAGCATTTT
CASSKLNSNQPQHF
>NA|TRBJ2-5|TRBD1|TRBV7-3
TGTGCCAGCAGCTTTACAGGGGGGAAAGAGACCCAGTACTTC
CASSFTGGKETQYF
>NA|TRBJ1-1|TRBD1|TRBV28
TGTGCCAGCAGGCGACAGGGGGGGGGAGGCACTGAAGCTTTCTTT
CASRRQGGGGTEAFF
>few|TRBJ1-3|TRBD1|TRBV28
TGTGCCAGCAGTCTGACAGGGGGCGAAAACACCATATATTTT
CASSLTGGENTIYF
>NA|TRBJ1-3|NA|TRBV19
TGTGCCAGTAGTAGCACAGGTTTTGGTCTTTCTGGAAACACCATATATTTT
CASSSTGFGLSGNTIYF
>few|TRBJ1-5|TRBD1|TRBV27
TGTGCCAGCAGACCTGGGGACAGGGGCGTCGATCAGCCCCAGCATTTT
CASRPGDRGVDQPQHF
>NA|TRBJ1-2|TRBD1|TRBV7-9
TGTTCCAGCAGCTTAGTGGGGACAGGGGTCTTACATGGCTACACCTTC
CSSSLVGTGVLHGYTF
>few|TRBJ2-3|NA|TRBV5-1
TGCGCCAGCAGCTTTGAAGTCACGGGAGTCGACACAGATACGCAGTATTTT
CASSFEVTGVDTDTQYF
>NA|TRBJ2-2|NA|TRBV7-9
TGTTCCAGCAGCACAGACGCAGGGAACGCGAACACCGGGGAGCTGTTTTTT
CSSSTDAGNANTGELFF
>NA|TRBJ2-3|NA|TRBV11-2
TGTGCCAGCAGCTTAGCGTCGTACCTTCGCGGGCAGTATTTT
CASSLASYLRGQYF
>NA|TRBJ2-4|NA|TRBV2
TGTGCCAGCAGAGTCGACAGTATTCAAAACATTCAGTACTTC
CASRVDSIQNIQYF
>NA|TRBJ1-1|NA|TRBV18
TGTGCCAGCTCACCCCCGGACAGCAACACTGAAGCTTTCTTT
CASSPPDSNTEAFF